This T cell receptor beta chain came from a study of response to subunit inactivated influenza vaccine. TCRdb analysed the RT-PCR reads with MiXCR anew, one entry per CDR3 protein. Of fewer than 600,000 distinct CDR3 sequences listed, 6% to 9% are singletons. General study findings and limits: Seasonal influenza vaccination, on each occasion, was suggested by the authors to recruit few new T cells.

This CDR3 comprises 15 residues. Trimming took 0 bases from V and 7 from J; bases not matched to a gene: 8. Germline values: CDR1 DFQATT, CDR2 SNEGSKA (reference sequence). This clonotype was seen a few times. The antigen is not known. V is TRBV20-1 and J is TRBJ1-1; 10 positions agree with TRBD1. This receptor was obtained from a man aged 50-75 years who received an inactivated influenza vaccine. This specimen consisted of PBMCs from blood, obtained roughly 24 months after vaccination. The CDR3 here is CSARDPGTGDFEAFF. The CDR3, as DNA: TGCAGTGCTAGAGACCCCGGGACAGGGGACTTTGAAGCTTTCTTT.